Listed below are T cell receptor beta chains from one sample, sequenced in a study of blood T cells in healthy people across ages. TCRdb analysed the 5' RACE reads with MiXCR anew, one entry per CDR3 protein. Of about 1 million distinct CDR3 sequences listed, over 35% are singletons. The specimen sequenced was blood. The source is an older woman in good health. The CDR3 runs from the conserved cysteine through the conserved F or W. Each record gives: D gene, clone size, V gene, J gene, CDR3 protein, CDR3 DNA. The D gene is left open where the match is weak. Expanded clones get a size class; other rows say once, few or many, or leave the size out.

TRBD1	NA	TRBV9	TRBJ2-4	CASSVGGQIPNIQYF	TGTGCCAGCAGCGTAGGGGGACAGATTCCAAACATTCAGTACTTC
NA	NA	TRBV24-1	TRBJ2-1	CAATLRGWDEQFF	TGTGCCGCCACGCTGCGGGGTTGGGATGAGCAGTTCTTC
NA	NA	TRBV10-3	TRBJ2-7	CAISEWRAGPTYEQYF	TGTGCCATCAGTGAGTGGAGGGCAGGACCAACCTACGAGCAGTACTTC
NA	NA	TRBV10-1	TRBJ2-2	CASSAVGSSGELFF	TGCGCCAGCAGTGCGGTCGGGTCATCCGGGGAGCTGTTTTTT
NA	NA	TRBV29-1	TRBJ2-5	CSVVMGMETQYF	TGCAGCGTTGTAATGGGAATGGAGACCCAGTACTTC
TRBD2	NA	TRBV20-1	TRBJ2-1	CSAWTSGSHIYNEQFF	TGCAGTGCTTGGACTAGCGGGAGCCACATCTACAATGAGCAGTTCTTC
TRBD1	few	TRBV5-1	TRBJ2-7	CASSPQWGQGANEQYF	TGCGCCAGCAGCCCTCAATGGGGACAGGGGGCGAACGAGCAGTACTTC
NA	NA	TRBV28	TRBJ1-4	CASSLDPRWANEKLFF	TGTGCCAGCAGTTTAGACCCTAGGTGGGCTAATGAAAAACTGTTTTTT
NA	NA	TRBV7-2	TRBJ2-5	CANSLVQGQETQYF	TGTGCCAACAGCTTAGTACAGGGCCAAGAGACCCAGTACTTC
NA	few	TRBV4-1	TRBJ2-7	CASSQDQAKTYEQYF	TGCGCCAGCAGCCAAGATCAAGCTAAAACCTACGAGCAGTACTTC
TRBD1	few	TRBV20-1	TRBJ2-7	CSAGGTGNNEQYF	TGCAGTGCTGGAGGGACAGGGAACAACGAGCAGTACTTC
TRBD1	few	TRBV4-2	TRBJ2-1	CASSQGQGMLDEQFF	TGTGCCAGCAGCCAAGGACAGGGAATGTTGGATGAGCAGTTCTTC
NA	NA	TRBV5-1	TRBJ2-5	CASSLARGRGETQYF	TGTGCCAGCAGCTTAGCCCGCGGAAGGGGAGAGACCCAGTACTTC
TRBD1	NA	TRBV2	TRBJ2-1	CASSEGPGQPRPSSYNEQFF	TGTGCCAGCAGTGAAGGCCCGGGACAGCCAAGGCCAAGCTCCTACAATGAGCAGTTCTTC
NA	NA	TRBV7-2	TRBJ2-5	CASSLQEGETLYF	TGTGCCAGCAGCTTACAGGAAGGGGAGACCCTGTACTTC
NA	NA	TRBV29-1	TRBJ2-1	CSVTGSYNKQFF	TGCAGCGTTACAGGCTCGTACAATAAGCAGTTCTTC
TRBD1	NA	TRBV20-1	TRBJ2-1	CSASGLGTGKYNEQFF	TGCAGTGCCAGTGGTTTAGGGACAGGGAAATACAATGAGCAGTTCTTC
TRBD1	NA	TRBV7-9	TRBJ1-4	CASSPGQGSDNANEKLFF	TGTGCCAGCAGCCCGGGACAGGGCAGTGATAACGCTAATGAAAAACTGTTTTTT